The 25 T cell receptor beta chains below were found in one sample sequenced in a study of T cells in Graves' hyperthyroidism and ophthalmopathy. There were TCR beta CDR3 regions amplified from RNA transcripts. With the HTBI primer set, the TCR CDR3 went through a first round of RT-PCR. One entry per CDR3 protein, called by TCRdb with MiXCR from the multiplex PCR reads. Of 540,000 or so distinct CDR3 sequences in the sample, about 43% were seen once. The sequenced material came from peripheral blood or thyroid tissue (not recorded which). These receptors were collected from an adult woman with Graves' disease, either hyperthyroidism or ophthalmopathy (not recorded which).

The chain carries TRBV27 and TRBJ2-2; 7 nucleotides match TRBD2. Germline trimming cut 5 bases from V and 0 bases from J; bases unmatched to any gene: 9. The V gene's germline CDR1 is MNHEY and CDR2 SMNVEV (reference sequence). The CDR3 is made up of 17 amino acids. CDR3 nucleotides: TGTGCCAGCAGTGGATCGACTAGCACTGCGAACACCGGGGAGCTGTTTTTT. The encoded protein is CASSGSTSTANTGELFF.

As to this clonotype: It is unclear where the CDR3 begins or ends on the DNA, so no DNA is shown, and the CDR3 is as TCRdb lists it. The gene calls are TRBV20-1 and TRBJ2-2; TRBD1 is taken as the D call from the table, unchecked against the DNA. Germline CDR1 is DFQATT and CDR2 is SNEGSKA (reference sequence). The CDR3 is 24 residues long, ends included. The CDR3 reads CSAFVGGTGLEEQYFGPDTGELFF.

Comment on this clonotype: The CDR3 does not close with the conserved phenylalanine or tryptophan, likely indicating a read error. The DNA is omitted, as the CDR3 cannot be located on it reliably, and the CDR3 follows TCRdb's listing. The chain couples TRBV20-1 to TRBJ2-5; no check of the table's D call, TRBD2, against the DNA was made. Including both end residues, the CDR3 is 8 amino acids long. CDR1 is DFQATT and CDR2 is SNEGSKA in the germline V gene (reference sequence). The CDR3 region is CSAPGLAG.

The table lists this clonotype with many counts. The chain links TRBV20-1 to TRBJ1-6; TRBD1 is a possible D gene (5 bases). The CDR3 is 15 residues long. V lost 1 base and J lost 14, with 21 bases in between. CDR1 DFQATT and CDR2 SNEGSKA come from the germline V gene (reference sequence). CDR3 DNA: TGCAGTGCTAGAGCCCCCGGGGGGTCGGGTAAGGCCCTCCACTTT. Protein: CSARAPGGSGKALHF.

The rearrangement uses TRBV24-1 and TRBJ2-4, with 7 nucleotides matching TRBD2. The V gene end was trimmed by 6 bases and the J gene end by 6 bases; junction bases not matched to a gene: 1. This CDR3 comprises 12 residues. Per germline, CDR1 KGHDR and CDR2 SFDVKD. CDR3: CATSPGGNIQYF. CDR3 coding DNA: TGTGCCACCAGTCCGGGGGGAAACATTCAGTACTTC.

This clonotype was observed many times. The CDR3 sequence is CASHYPGRQDGYTF. CDR3 DNA: TGCGCCAGCCACTACCCGGGACGGCAGGATGGCTACACCTTC. This chain connects TRBV4-1 to TRBJ1-2, with a tentative D call TRBD1 (5 bases). In germline, CDR1 is MGHRA, CDR2 YSYEKL. The CDR3 contains 14 residues. V lost 8 bases, J lost 6 bases, and 19 bases lay in between.

This clonotype was picked up a small number of times. The chain recombines TRBV28 with TRBJ2-7; D is unresolved. V lost 4 bases and J 12 bases, leaving 7 bases between the germline ends. The germline gives CDR1 MDHEN, CDR2 SYDVKM. The CDR3 consists of 9 residues. The CDR3 nucleotides are TGTGCCAGCAGTTCCCCCCTGTACTTC. Translated: CASSSPLYF.

With respect to this clonotype: This likely comes from a read error, as the CDR3 has no conserved phenylalanine or tryptophan at its end. CDR3 loop: CASSARTSQGGNTEAFI. The CDR3 DNA sequence: TGTGCCAGCAGTGCTAGGACATCACAGGGTGGGAACACTGAAGCTTTCATT. This chain joins TRBV7-8 and TRBJ1-1; a possible D gene is TRBD1 (6 bases). CDR1 is SGHVS, CDR2 FQNEAQ, per germline. V lost 6 bases and J lost 1, with 21 bases in between. The CDR3 is made up of 17 amino acids.

This clonotype was detected ten times or more. The chain carries TRBV24-1 and TRBJ2-5; 11 nucleotides agree with TRBD1. The CDR3 loop spans 17 amino acids. Germline lookup yields CDR1 KGHDR and CDR2 SFDVKD. V dropped 5 bases and J dropped 5; count of bases not matched to a gene: 12. The CDR3 DNA follows: TGTGCCACCAGTGGTGGACAGGGGGCATGGTCGGGGGAGACCCAGTACTTC. This encodes CATSGGQGAWSGETQYF.

The V gene is TRBV20-1, the J gene TRBJ1-2; possible D gene TRBD1, 5 bases. V lost 6 bases and J lost 6, with 20 bases in between. This CDR3 is 14 amino acids long. The V gene's germline CDR1 is DFQATT and CDR2 SNEGSKA (reference sequence). CDR3 bases: TGCAGTGCGGCCGGGACTAGCGGGAGGAATGGCTACACCTTC. It yields the protein CSAAGTSGRNGYTF.

This clonotype was recorded a few times. This sequence joins TRBV25-1 and TRBJ2-1; D may be TRBD1 or TRBD2 (6 bases each). Between the trimmed V and J ends, which lost 2 bases and 2 bases, there was a span of 13 bases. The CDR3 extends over 16 amino acids. Germline CDR1 reads MGHDK; CDR2 reads SYGVNS. The CDR3, as DNA: TGTGCCAGCAGTGAACGGGGGAGACAGGCCTACAATGAGCAGTTCTTC. Amino acids: CASSERGRQAYNEQFF.

The rearrangement uses TRBV29-1 and TRBJ2-5; TRBD2 matches 9 bases. J was trimmed by 5 bases and V by 5 bases; bases with no gene match: 0. In germline, CDR1 is SQVTM, CDR2 ANQGSEA. This CDR3 has 11 amino acids. The CDR3, as DNA: TGCAGCGTTAGCGGGAGGGAGACCCAGTACTTC. Amino acid sequence: CSVSGRETQYF.

The CDR3 region is CASSHPPGQAYIANQPQHF. The CDR3 DNA follows: TGTGCCAGCAGTCACCCGCCGGGCCAAGCGTATATAGCAAATCAGCCCCAGCATTTT. The V and J genes are TRBV6-6 and TRBJ1-5; D gene ambiguous. V was shortened by 5 bases and J by 4 bases, with 27 bases between the two germline ends. This CDR3 spans 19 amino acids. Germline loops: CDR1 MNHNY, CDR2 SVGAGI (reference sequence).

This clonotype showed up many times. The chain recombines TRBV4-2 with TRBJ2-7, with 10 bases lining up with TRBD1. The CDR3 runs 17 residues. The ends lost 0 bases at V and 5 bases at J; junction bases unmatched: 10. Germline values: CDR1 LGHNA, CDR2 YNFKEQ. CDR3 sequence: CASSQDDMRQGANEQYF. The CDR3 coding sequence is TGTGCCAGCAGCCAAGATGATATGCGACAGGGGGCGAACGAGCAGTACTTC.

The chain has TRBV2 and TRBJ1-5; tentatively, D is TRBD1 (6 bases). This CDR3 contains 14 residues. Trimming left V 5 bases short and J 11 bases short, with 19 bases between. Germline V gives CDR1 SNHLY, CDR2 FYNNEI. The CDR3 loop is CASSKTGWQETQHF. CDR3 coding DNA: TGTGCCAGCAGTAAAACAGGGTGGCAAGAGACCCAGCATTTT.

This clonotype showed up many times. This chain uses TRBV7-9 with TRBJ1-1, with D possibly TRBD1 on 5 matching bases. This CDR3 is 18 amino acids long. V dropped 2 bases and J dropped 1 base, with 20 bases sitting between them. CDR1 is SEHNR, CDR2 FQNEAQ, per germline (reference sequence). For the CDR3, the DNA is TGTGCCAGCAGCTTATTCTCAGTCTTGCGAGGGGAGAACACTGAAGCTTTCTTT. It specifies CASSLFSVLRGENTEAFF.

On this clonotype: A much more abundant neighbour one base away suggests this may be a read error. Because it lacks the conserved phenylalanine or tryptophan at the end, this CDR3 is likely a read error. The genes are TRBV3-1 and TRBJ1-1; D gene unclear. Trimming removed 0 bases at V and 6 bases at J, with 8 bases between. CDR3 length equals 13 residues. The germline CDR1 and CDR2 sequences are LGHDT and YNNKEL (reference sequence). CDR3 in DNA: TGTGCCAGCAGCCAAGATCAAATGGCTGAAGCTTTCTCT. The encoded protein is CASSQDQMAEAFS.

The J gene is TRBJ1-1, the V gene TRBV28; D is possibly TRBD1 (6 bases). CDR1 and CDR2 from the germline V gene are MDHEN and SYDVKM. Trimming stripped 2 bases from V and 7 bases from J, with 14 bases between. The CDR3 has 14 residues. The chain's CDR3 is CASSLIQGGSEAFF. CDR3 in DNA: TGTGCCAGCAGTTTAATACAGGGAGGGAGTGAAGCTTTCTTT.

This clonotype was counted only a few times. Since a much larger clone is just one base distant, this may be a read error. The gene calls are TRBV12-3 or TRBV12-4 and TRBJ1-5, with TRBD1 matching over 8 bases. The CDR3 sequence is 16 residues long. The CDR3 DNA is TGTGCCGGCAGTTCCCCCGGACAGGGCGGCAATCAGCCCCAGCATTTT. Amino acid sequence: CAGSSPGQGGNQPQHF.

In DNA, the CDR3 is TGCAGCATCGCGTACCCGTCTAGCACAGATACGCAGTATTTT. Encoded protein: CSIAYPSSTDTQYF. This rearrangement joins TRBV29-1 to TRBJ2-3; D unclear. The germline V gene has CDR1 SQVTM and CDR2 ANQGSEA. Trimming took off 8 bases at V and 0 bases at J, with 15 bases between the two ends. The CDR3 length is 14 residues.

This clonotype was picked up many times. The V and J genes are TRBV12-3 or TRBV12-4 and TRBJ1-1, with D hard to call. V shed 5 bases and J shed 1 base, with 11 bases lying between them. This CDR3 has 14 amino acids. The CDR3 protein is CASSLLPPNTEAFF. The DNA for the CDR3 is TGTGCCAGCAGTCTCCTCCCCCCGAACACTGAAGCTTTCTTT.

This clonotype was observed a handful of times. This chain joins TRBV7-8 and TRBJ1-6; possible D gene TRBD1, 5 bases. CDR3 length: 15 residues. From germline, CDR1 is SGHVS and CDR2 FQNEAQ. Trimming left V 1 base short and J 8 bases short, with 12 bases between. CDR3 sequence (DNA): TGTGCCAGCAGCTTAGTGCTGGGGGGGGATTCACCCCTCCACTTT. Residues: CASSLVLGGDSPLHF.

This clonotype has a count of ten or more. The rearrangement uses TRBV19 and TRBJ1-1; a possible D gene is TRBD1 (5 bases). V was trimmed by 3 bases and J by 4 bases, leaving 12 bases between them. The CDR3 consists of 14 residues. Germline CDR1 is LNHDA and CDR2 is SQIVND (reference sequence). In DNA, the CDR3 is TGTGCCAGTAGTATCAGGGCACGGAGCACTGAAGCTTTCTTT. This codes for CASSIRARSTEAFF. Using reference TRBV19 and TRBJ1-1 for the parts outside the CDR3, the full variable domain is DGGITQSPKYLFRKEGQNVTLSCEQNLNHDAMYWYRQDPGQGLRLIYYSQIVNDFQKGDIAEGYSVSREKKESFPLTVTSAQKNPTAFYLCASSIRARSTEAFFGQGTRLTVV.

The V gene is TRBV4-2, the J gene TRBJ2-2; 8 positions agree with TRBD2. J lost 5 bases, V lost 7 bases, and 18 bases had no gene match. The CDR3 is made up of 18 amino acids. CDR1 is LGHNA and CDR2 is YNFKEQ in the germline V gene. The CDR3 here is CASIPNPTLAGKTGELFF. The CDR3 DNA reads as TGTGCCAGCATCCCCAATCCCACCTTAGCGGGAAAGACCGGGGAGCTGTTTTTT.

This clonotype was recorded at least ten times. The gene calls are TRBV12-3 or TRBV12-4 and TRBJ1-5; no clear D gene. CDR3 length: 16 residues. V gave up 2 bases and J gave up 3 bases, with 14 bases separating them. For the CDR3, the DNA is TGTGCCAGCAGTTTAAGCGTAGGCGTAGCCAATCAGCCCCAGCATTTT. This codes for CASSLSVGVANQPQHF.